These T cell receptor beta chains were read from a single sample in a study of vaccination and CD4 T cells after COVID-19. No antigens are known for them. TCRdb itself ran the PCR reads through MiXCR, one entry per CDR3 protein. The data show roughly 16,000 distinct CDR3 sequences, 55% seen once. Sequenced: CD4+ T cells from blood, cultured in vitro. All receptors come from a human donor who had recovered from COVID-19. CDR3s include the opening cysteine and the closing phenylalanine or tryptophan. D genes are given only for firm matches. Clone sizes are given selectively: once, few, many, or a class where the clone is expanded.

j_gene	abundance	v_gene	d_gene	CDR3nt	CDR3aa
TRBJ2-1	large	TRBV5-1	NA	TGCGCCAGCAGCTGGCAATCACAAGGCGAGCAGTTCTTC	CASSWQSQGEQFF
TRBJ2-5	few	TRBV4-2	NA	TGTGCCAGCAGCCAAGAGGAGAGGCAAGAGACCCAGTACTTC	CASSQEERQETQYF
TRBJ1-1	few	TRBV27	TRBD1	TGTGCCAGCAGTTTATCCCCGGGACAGGGAAAGAACACTGAAGCTTTCTTT	CASSLSPGQGKNTEAFF
TRBJ2-5	few	TRBV19	TRBD1	TGTGCCAGTAGCGGCGACAGGGCCCAAGAGACCCAGTACTTC	CASSGDRAQETQYF
TRBJ2-7	once	TRBV6-1	NA	TGTGCCAGCAGTGAAGCCCCCCCCAGTCGGCAGTACTTC	CASSEAPPSRQYF
TRBJ2-3	NA	TRBV29-1	TRBD2	TGCAGCGTAACCAGGGGAGCTAGCGGGAGGGCTAGCACAGATACGCAGTATTTT	CSVTRGASGRASTDTQYF
TRBJ1-1	few	TRBV24-1	NA	TGTGCCACCTCGACTCAAGGAAACACTGAAGCTTTCTTT	CATSTQGNTEAFF
TRBJ1-2	few	TRBV25-1	NA	TGTGCCAGCAGTATGCCGGGGGTAGGGGAGGATGGCTACACCTTC	CASSMPGVGEDGYTF
TRBJ1-1	few	TRBV19	NA	TGTGCCAGTAGTATGGTAGGCCAGTGGAATGAAGCTTTCTTT	CASSMVGQWNEAFF
TRBJ1-2	NA	TRBV14	NA	TGTGCCAGCAGCCATGTTCCCCAGGATGGCTACACCTTC	CASSHVPQDGYTF
TRBJ1-3	NA	TRBV5-1	NA	TGCGCCAGCAGCTTGCCCGCCGGAAACACCATATATTTT	CASSLPAGNTIYF
TRBJ2-5	NA	TRBV19	NA	TGTGCCAGTAGTATCCCCCCTGGGGAGACCCAGTACTTC	CASSIPPGETQYF
TRBJ1-5	NA	TRBV30	NA	TGTGCCTGGAGTGCTGATAGCAATCAGCCCCAGCATTTT	CAWSADSNQPQHF
TRBJ1-6	NA	TRBV27	NA	TGTGCCAGCAGCCCCACAGGGTTCTCACCCCTCCACTTT	CASSPTGFSPLHF
TRBJ1-2	NA	TRBV12-3/TRBV12-4	NA	TGTGCCAGCAGACGTGGGCTTACTAACTATGGCTACACCTTC	CASRRGLTNYGYTF
TRBJ1-6	NA	TRBV4-1	TRBD1	TGCGCCAGCAGCCGATCGGACAGGGGGAACTCACCCCTCCACTTT	CASSRSDRGNSPLHF
TRBJ2-3	NA	TRBV6-5	NA	TGTGCCAGCAGTTATCAGGGCGGGCCTATCTCTAGCACAGATACGCAGTATTTT	CASSYQGGPISSTDTQYF
TRBJ1-2	few	TRBV27	NA	TGTGCCAGCAGTTCCGCACACCGAACCCAAGGGAACTATGGCTACACCTTC	CASSSAHRTQGNYGYTF
TRBJ1-1	NA	TRBV19	NA	TGTGCCAGTAGTAACTTCCAGAACACTGAAGCTTTCTTT	CASSNFQNTEAFF
TRBJ2-7	NA	TRBV28	NA	TGTGCCAGCAAAAAGTCAAGGGACGAGCAGTACTTC	CASKKSRDEQYF
TRBJ1-2	NA	TRBV7-9	TRBD1	TGTGCCAGCACCCTACAGGGGAGAAAGGGTGGCTACACCTTC	CASTLQGRKGGYTF
TRBJ1-5	NA	TRBV6-5	NA	TGTGCCAGCAGTTACGGGCGGGGCAATCAGCCCCAGCATTTT	CASSYGRGNQPQHF
TRBJ2-5	NA	TRBV7-2	NA	TGTGCCAGCAGACAGGATCACGGGGAGACCCAGTACTTC	CASRQDHGETQYF
TRBJ2-5	NA	TRBV11-1	NA	TGTGCCAGCAGCGTAAGGGCCGCACGGGACCAAGAGACCCAGTACTTC	CASSVRAARDQETQYF
TRBJ1-2	NA	TRBV5-1	NA	TGCGCCAGCAGCTTGGGGTCACAGGGAGGACATGGCTACACCTTC	CASSLGSQGGHGYTF
TRBJ2-7	NA	TRBV3-1	TRBD2	TGTGCCAGCAGCCAAGATACAACGGGAGGCAAGCAGTACTTC	CASSQDTTGGKQYF